The rows below give T cell receptor beta chains drawn from one sample of a study of blood T cells in healthy people across ages. A single record per CDR3 protein comes from TCRdb applying MiXCR to the 5' RACE reads. The sample consists of under 800,000 distinct CDR3 sequences, around 20% of them appearing once. The sequencing sample was made of blood. These receptors were obtained from a man between 70 and 80 years old in good health. The CDR3 runs from the conserved cysteine through the conserved F or W. A D gene is named only where the DNA matches it firmly. Expanded clones get a size class; other rows say once, few or many, or leave the size out.

v_call,clone_size,d_call,j_call,cdr3_nt,cdr3_aa
TRBV12-3/TRBV12-4,.,TRBD2,TRBJ2-1,TGTGCCAGCAGAAACCAGGGAGCGGGAGGGAGGAATGAGCAGTTCTTC,CASRNQGAGGRNEQFF
TRBV25-1,many,TRBD2,TRBJ2-1,TGTGCCAGCAGTAAGACTAGCGGGAGTCAGGATGAGCAGTTCTTC,CASSKTSGSQDEQFF
TRBV3-1,few,.,TRBJ2-1,TGTGCCGGCAGCCAATGGAAAAGCTCCTACAATGAGCAGTTCTTC,CAGSQWKSSYNEQFF
TRBV13,.,.,TRBJ2-1,TGTGCCAGCAGCTTTGGTAGGGGGAACTACAATGAGCAGTTCTTC,CASSFGRGNYNEQFF
TRBV20-1,.,.,TRBJ2-3,TGCAGTGCTATTTTTGTAATCGGGGAGACAGATACGCAGTATTTT,CSAIFVIGETDTQYF
TRBV3-1,few,.,TRBJ1-1,TGTGCCAGCAGCCAAGATACGGGGGGGACTTTCTTT,CASSQDTGGTFF
TRBV27,few,TRBD2,TRBJ2-7,TGTGCCAGCAGTCCCCTAGCGGGACCGGGGAACGAGCAGTACTTC,CASSPLAGPGNEQYF
TRBV4-1,.,TRBD1,TRBJ1-2,TGCGCCAGCAGCCAAGATCCGGGACAGGGGGCAGATGGCTACACCTTC,CASSQDPGQGADGYTF
TRBV5-1,few,.,TRBJ2-5,TGCGCCAGCAGCTTGGCTAAGGGCGTAGAAGAGACCCAGTACTTC,CASSLAKGVEETQYF
TRBV7-2,few,TRBD1,TRBJ2-1,TGTGCCAGCAGGGGACAGGGGAATTACAATGAGCAGTTCTTC,CASRGQGNYNEQFF
TRBV20-1,many,.,TRBJ2-7,TGCAGTGCTAGATCCCCACAGGCCTACGAGCAGTACTTC,CSARSPQAYEQYF
TRBV15,few,.,TRBJ1-3,TGTGCCACCAGCAGAGATTGGAGCTCTGGAAACACCATATATTTT,CATSRDWSSGNTIYF
TRBV11-2,many,.,TRBJ1-4,TGTGCCAGCAGCCATATGCGGGTTCGAAATGAAAAACTGTTTTTT,CASSHMRVRNEKLFF
TRBV20-1,many,.,TRBJ2-3,TGCAGTGCTAGACCGAGCGGGCGCACAGATACGCAGTATTTT,CSARPSGRTDTQYF
TRBV5-1,few,TRBD2,TRBJ2-1,TGCGCCAGCAGTCCTCTAGCGGGAGAATTGGATGAGCAGTTCTTC,CASSPLAGELDEQFF
TRBV20-1,few,.,TRBJ2-7,TGCAGTGCTAGAGGACAAGTGAGTCTTTCCTCCTACGAGCAGTACTTC,CSARGQVSLSSYEQYF
TRBV3-1,.,TRBD2,TRBJ2-1,TGTGCCGGCAGCTTAGCGGGTCACTACAATGAGCAGTTCTTC,CAGSLAGHYNEQFF
TRBV25-1,many,.,TRBJ2-2,TGTGCCAGCAGTGTTGCGAACACCGGGGAGCTGTTTTTT,CASSVANTGELFF
TRBV5-1,.,.,TRBJ1-1,TGCGCCAGCAGCTTGACAGCCCAGGTCCCTGAAGCTTTCTTT,CASSLTAQVPEAFF
TRBV3-1,many,.,TRBJ2-7,TGTGCCAGCAGCCCCCGGGACTTCTCCTACGAGCAGTACTTC,CASSPRDFSYEQYF
TRBV27,few,.,TRBJ1-2,TGTGCCAGCAGTTTTAACGGGTTGGACTATGGCTACACCTTC,CASSFNGLDYGYTF
TRBV20-1,.,TRBD2,TRBJ2-5,TGCAGTGCTAGAGGTATAGCGGGAGGGCTCCAAGAGACCCAGTACTTC,CSARGIAGGLQETQYF
TRBV7-2,.,TRBD2,TRBJ2-3,TGTGCCAGCAGCTTCCCACTAGCGGGGTCTACCCCGGGCCAAGATACGCAGTATTTT,CASSFPLAGSTPGQDTQYF
TRBV11-1,.,TRBD2,TRBJ2-7,TGTGCCAGCAGCTCTAGCGGGAGGGGGTCCTACGAGCAGTACTTC,CASSSSGRGSYEQYF
TRBV12-3/TRBV12-4,.,.,TRBJ1-5,TGTGCCAGCAGGGTGGCGGAGTATAGCAATCAGCCCCAGCATTTT,CASRVAEYSNQPQHF
TRBV11-3,few,TRBD2,TRBJ2-5,TGTGCCAGCAGCGACCGACTAGCGGGGGGGACCCAGTACTTC,CASSDRLAGGTQYF
TRBV7-8,few,.,TRBJ2-1,TGTGCCAGCAGCTTAGGGACCACCGGCAATGAGCAGTTCTTC,CASSLGTTGNEQFF
TRBV5-1,.,.,TRBJ2-5,TGCGCCAGCAGCTTTAGCGCAGCTGGGGAGACCCAGTACTTC,CASSFSAAGETQYF
TRBV24-1,.,TRBD2,TRBJ2-1,TGTGCCACCAGTGATTCTAGCGGGAACTCCTACAATGAGCAGTTCTTC,CATSDSSGNSYNEQFF
TRBV25-1,few,TRBD1,TRBJ1-2,TGTGCCAGCAGTGAGGGACAGATCTATGGCTACACCTTC,CASSEGQIYGYTF
TRBV12-3/TRBV12-4,.,TRBD2,TRBJ2-1,TGTGCCAGCAGTTTATCTAGCGGGAGTACCTACAATGAGCAGTTCTTC,CASSLSSGSTYNEQFF
TRBV6-6,.,.,TRBJ1-3,TGTGCCAGCAAACCCAAGGGAAACACCATATATTTT,CASKPKGNTIYF
TRBV20-1,.,.,TRBJ2-5,TGCAGTGCTAGAGTGGGGACGGCCTATTCCTACGGGCAGTACTTC,CSARVGTAYSYGQYF
TRBV29-1,.,TRBD1,TRBJ2-7,TGCAGCGTTGAGGCAGGGGGCAACGAGCAGTACTTC,CSVEAGGNEQYF
TRBV9,.,.,TRBJ1-2,TGTGCCAGCAGCGAGGGACCCACAGGTGGTGGCTACACCTTC,CASSEGPTGGGYTF
TRBV28,.,.,TRBJ2-3,TGTGCCAGCACCCCGGGGGTTACAGATACGCAGTATTTT,CASTPGVTDTQYF
TRBV20-1,few,TRBD2,TRBJ2-1,TGCAGTGCTTCCGCGGGGGTCTACAATGAGCAGTTCTTC,CSASAGVYNEQFF
TRBV14,many,TRBD2,TRBJ2-7,TGTGCCAGCAGCCCTAGCGGGAGTAACGAGCAGTACTTC,CASSPSGSNEQYF
TRBV4-3,few,TRBD1,TRBJ1-6,TGCGCCAGCAGTGTAGGAGGACAGGGTTTTTCACCCCTCCACTTT,CASSVGGQGFSPLHF
TRBV20-1,few,TRBD2,TRBJ2-1,TGCAGTGCTAATAGCGGGAGAGGATCCAATGAGCAGTTCTTC,CSANSGRGSNEQFF
TRBV3-1,few,TRBD2,TRBJ2-5,TGTGCCAGCAGCCGGGGACTAGCGGGAACGCGGCAAGAGACCCAGTACTTC,CASSRGLAGTRQETQYF
TRBV6-5,few,.,TRBJ2-3,TGTGCCAGCAGTTACGGTACCGGGACGATCACAGATACGCAGTATTTT,CASSYGTGTITDTQYF
TRBV11-2,.,.,TRBJ2-7,TGTGCCAGCAGCTTACCCACCCAATACGAGCAGTACTTC,CASSLPTQYEQYF
TRBV28,few,.,TRBJ2-5,TGTGCCAGCAGTCCCCAACCGGAGACCCAGTACTTC,CASSPQPETQYF
TRBV4-1,.,.,TRBJ1-2,TGCGCCAGCAGCCCGCCGGGCAGCCCTCAAAACTATGGCTACACCTTC,CASSPPGSPQNYGYTF
TRBV29-1,few,.,TRBJ2-7,TGCAGCGTGGGTCCAGATGTGGACTACGAGCAGTACTTC,CSVGPDVDYEQYF
TRBV19,.,TRBD1,TRBJ1-5,TGTGCCACCGCGGGACAGCTAGAAAATCAGCCCCAGCATTTT,CATAGQLENQPQHF
TRBV27,.,.,TRBJ2-1,TGTGCCAGCAGTTTATCTTACAACAATGAGCAGTTCTTC,CASSLSYNNEQFF
TRBV20-1,few,.,TRBJ2-4,TGCAGTGCTAGACTAGCGTTAGCCAAAAACATTCAGTACTTC,CSARLALAKNIQYF
TRBV28,.,.,TRBJ2-7,TGTGCCAGCAGCCTTAACAGGGTTGTAAACTTC,CASSLNRVVNF
TRBV28,.,.,TRBJ1-6,TGTGCCAGCAGTCCCCATCAGCAGGGAGGTTCACCCCTCCACTTT,CASSPHQQGGSPLHF
TRBV7-2,many,.,TRBJ1-2,TGTGCCAGCAGCCCGGGGACTACCTCGCTGGGCGGCTACACCTTC,CASSPGTTSLGGYTF
TRBV2,many,.,TRBJ2-1,TGTGCCAGCAAAGAGGAGGTTGTTGATGAGCAGTTCTTC,CASKEEVVDEQFF
TRBV6-1,few,TRBD2,TRBJ2-5,TGTACCAGCAAACCTTCGACTAGCGGGAGGGCCATGGGGCAAGAGACCCAGTACTTC,CTSKPSTSGRAMGQETQYF
TRBV4-1,few,.,TRBJ1-6,TGCGCCAGCAGCGTCGAGGGACGGCGGAATTCACCCCTCCACTTT,CASSVEGRRNSPLHF
TRBV5-1,.,.,TRBJ1-2,TGCGCCAGCAGCTTGAGGACAGATGCAGGAGGCTACACCTTC,CASSLRTDAGGYTF
TRBV10-3,.,.,TRBJ2-2,TGTGTCATCAGTGACAGTTTAGACACCGGGGAGCTGTTTTTT,CVISDSLDTGELFF
TRBV6-5,.,.,TRBJ2-1,TGTGCCAGCAGGCACAACGCGGGATTCGACTTCAATGAGCAGTTCTTC,CASRHNAGFDFNEQFF
TRBV29-1,.,TRBD1,TRBJ2-3,TGCAGCGTTGGACGGACAGGGGGCCGCACAGATACGCAGTATTTT,CSVGRTGGRTDTQYF
TRBV6-2/TRBV6-3,.,.,TRBJ2-2,TGTGCCAGCAGTTACTTTGGGCTGAACACCGGGGAGCTGTTTTTT,CASSYFGLNTGELFF